This T cell receptor beta chain derives from a study of Ad26.COV2.S vaccination and SARS-CoV-2 variants. Study overall: Ad26.COV2.S was injected intramuscularly once or twice, 56 days apart. Findings and caveats of the study: Measures of TCR breadth and depth may have fallen short of total T cell responses.

A remark on this clone: The antigen remains unidentified.

Deletions cut 3 bases from V and 7 bases from J, with 16 bases between. In germline, CDR1 is SGHAT, CDR2 FQNNGV. The CDR3 extends over 15 amino acids. Treatment reported: roughly 19 received Ad26.COV2.S at low or high dose, single or two shots; 5 received placebo; per-sample allocation not given. Samples analyzed were those drawn on day 63 after the first vaccine or placebo injection. The protocol was immunoSEQ multiplex PCR, while the TCRdb copy is restricted to in-frame clones and leaves out a portion. The sample holds roughly 380,000 clones, 80% to 90% seen once. Sequences were derived from peripheral blood, sampled in a trial of Ad26.COV2.S vaccine versus placebo. The rearrangement uses TRBV11-2 and TRBJ2-1; D gene uncertain. This TCR was recovered from a person between 18 and 60 years old who received the Ad26.COV2.S COVID-19 vaccine or a placebo. The CDR3 region has the DNA TGTGCCAGCAGCTTGCTCCCGGGTCCCGGAAATGAGCAGTTCTTC. Its translation: CASSLLPGPGNEQFF.